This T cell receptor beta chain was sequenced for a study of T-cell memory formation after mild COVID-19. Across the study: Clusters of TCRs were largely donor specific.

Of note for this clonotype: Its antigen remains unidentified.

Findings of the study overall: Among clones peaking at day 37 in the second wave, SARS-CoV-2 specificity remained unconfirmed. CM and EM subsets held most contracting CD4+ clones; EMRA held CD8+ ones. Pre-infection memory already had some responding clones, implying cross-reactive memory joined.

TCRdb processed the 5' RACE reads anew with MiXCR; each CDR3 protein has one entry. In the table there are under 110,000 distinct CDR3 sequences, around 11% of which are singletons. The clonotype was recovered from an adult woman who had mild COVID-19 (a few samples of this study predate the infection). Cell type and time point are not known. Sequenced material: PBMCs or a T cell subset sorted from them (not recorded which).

The CDR3 bases are TGCAGTGCTAGAGCCCGCCTAGAATACAATGAGCAGTTCTTC. Its protein product is CSARARLEYNEQFF. The chain is built from TRBV20-1 and TRBJ2-1; D is unclear. Looked up from germline, CDR1 is DFQATT and CDR2 is SNEGSKA (reference sequence). The CDR3 loop spans 14 amino acids. V gave up 1 base and J gave up 4 bases, with 11 bases separating them.